One sample yielded the 24 T cell receptor beta chains listed below, sequenced in a study of cytomegalovirus exposure and HLA in healthy donors. Assay: immunoSEQ multiplex PCR; the TCRdb copy retains only in-frame clones and omits some. The sample has about 110,000 clones, approximately 90% seen once. Sequencing was carried out using PBMCs. Every receptor here comes from a woman younger than 30 in good health and CMV-seronegative.

The genes are TRBV6-5 and TRBJ2-3; D possibly corresponds to TRBD2 (6 bases). Germline values: CDR1 MNHEY, CDR2 SVGAGI. This CDR3 contains 13 residues. The V and J ends lost 6 bases and 6 bases respectively, with 13 bases between them. CDR3 sequence reads: CASRWRVGDTQYF. As DNA, the CDR3 is TGTGCCAGCAGGTGGAGGGTTGGGGATACGCAGTATTTT.

This chain uses TRBV27 with TRBJ2-2; TRBD1 agrees at 7 bases. The CDR3 has 14 amino acids. V shed 6 bases and J 6 bases; nucleotides not matched to a gene: 7. Germline lookup yields CDR1 MNHEY and CDR2 SMNVEV (reference sequence). The CDR3 sequence is CASRGGRSAGELFF. For the CDR3, the DNA is TGTGCCAGCAGAGGGGGCAGATCCGCCGGGGAGCTGTTTTTT.

The genes are TRBV9 and TRBJ2-7; weak D call: TRBD2 (6 bases). The germline V and J ends were trimmed by 0 bases and 0 bases, with 10 bases remaining between them. Germline V gene data show CDR1 as SGDLS and CDR2 as YYNGEE. The CDR3 spans 15 residues. As DNA, the CDR3 is TGTGCCAGCAGCGTAGGTGACGGGAGCTCCTACGAGCAGTACTTC. Translated, it gives CASSVGDGSSYEQYF.

The chain combines TRBV5-1 with TRBJ1-1, with TRBD1 identical over 7 bases. J gave up 5 bases and V 2 bases, and 6 bases lay outside the gene matches. The CDR3 is 14 amino acids. Germline CDR1 and CDR2: SGHRS and YFSETQ. The CDR3 bases are TGCGCCAGCAGCTTCGGACAACAGGGGACTGAAGCTTTCTTT. Encoded protein: CASSFGQQGTEAFF.

This clone was detected only once. This chain connects TRBV6-4 to TRBJ2-3, with D perhaps TRBD1 (6 bases). CDR1 and CDR2 (germline): MRHNA, SNTAGT. This CDR3 has 16 residues. V lost 5 bases and J 4 bases, leaving 19 bases between the germline ends. For the CDR3, the DNA is TGTGCCAGCAGTTCAACAGGGCCCACCGGCGCAGATACGCAGTATTTT. Encoded protein: CASSSTGPTGADTQYF.

The gene calls are TRBV20-1 and TRBJ2-1; no clear D gene. The germline V gene encodes CDR1 DFQATT and CDR2 SNEGSKA (reference sequence). V was cut by 6 bases and J by 6 bases, with 9 bases left in between. The CDR3 runs 11 residues. CDR3 amino acids: CSAIYINEQFF. Here the CDR3 DNA reads TGCAGTGCAATTTACATCAATGAGCAGTTCTTC.

The rearrangement links TRBV10-3 to TRBJ1-2; D is possibly TRBD1 (6 bases). The CDR3 is 14 amino acids. Trimming removed 2 bases at V and 5 bases at J, with 12 bases between. Germline CDR1 ENHRY, CDR2 SYGVKD. CDR3 protein: CAISEGQTRYGYTF. For the CDR3, the DNA is TGTGCCATCAGTGAGGGACAGACCCGTTATGGCTACACCTTC.

The chain links TRBV6-5 to TRBJ1-5; possible D gene TRBD1, 6 bases. The germline V gene has CDR1 MNHEY and CDR2 SVGAGI. Trimming took off 5 bases at V and 2 bases at J, with 13 bases between the two ends. The CDR3 covers 15 residues. CDR3 sequence (DNA): TGTGCCAGCAGTACCTTGGGGGCGGGCAATCAGCCCCAGCATTTT. It translates to CASSTLGAGNQPQHF.

This chain joins TRBV7-3 and TRBJ2-3; possible D gene TRBD1, 6 bases. The CDR3 spans 15 residues. The germline V and J ends were trimmed by 4 bases and 5 bases, with 16 bases remaining between them. The germline CDR1 and CDR2 sequences are SGHTA and FQGTGA. For the CDR3, the DNA is TGTGCCAGCAGCTCCAGGTCCCTAGGGGGAGATACGCAGTATTTT. This codes for CASSSRSLGGDTQYF.

The rearrangement joins TRBV2 to TRBJ2-5; no clear D gene. Germline CDR1 is SNHLY and CDR2 is FYNNEI. The CDR3 length is 12 residues. Trimming took 4 bases from V and 5 from J, leaving 8 bases between them. The CDR3 here is CASSVPLETQYF. CDR3 nucleotide sequence: TGTGCCAGCAGTGTCCCTCTTGAGACCCAGTACTTC.

The CDR3 nucleotides are TGTGCCAGCAGTTATCAGGGGCTCAAGGTCACTGAAGCTTTCTTT. This encodes CASSYQGLKVTEAFF. V is TRBV28 and J is TRBJ1-1, with D perhaps TRBD1 (6 bases). The V gene's germline CDR1 is MDHEN and CDR2 SYDVKM. This CDR3 contains 15 residues. Trimming pared 4 bases from V and 4 bases from J, leaving 16 bases between.

The CDR3 DNA reads as TGTGCCATCAGTGAGGCAAACAGGGGGGATGGCTACACCTTC. Its protein product is CAISEANRGDGYTF. The chain employs TRBV10-3 and TRBJ1-2; TRBD1 aligns across 8 bases. V lost 2 bases, J lost 6 bases, and 5 bases stayed unmatched. CDR3 length equals 14 residues. Germline V CDR1 and CDR2: ENHRY, SYGVKD.

J is TRBJ1-5 and V is TRBV7-2, with a tentative D call TRBD1 (5 bases). This CDR3 is 15 amino acids long. Germline V gene sequence: CDR1 SGHTA, CDR2 FQGNSA. Trimming took off 5 bases at V and 0 bases at J, with 11 bases between the two ends. The CDR3 sequence is CASSRVQGSNQPQHF. In DNA form, the CDR3 reads TGTGCCAGCAGCCGAGTGCAGGGTAGCAATCAGCCCCAGCATTTT.

The chain has TRBV29-1 and TRBJ1-4; TRBD1 might be the D (6 bases). This CDR3 spans 15 amino acids. Germline-derived CDR1 and CDR2 are SQVTM and ANQGSEA. Between the trimmed V and J ends, which lost 4 bases and 8 bases, there was a span of 20 bases. The CDR3 here is CSVGRRQAFLEKLFF. Written as DNA, the CDR3 is TGCAGCGTTGGCCGCCGACAGGCTTTTTTGGAAAAACTGTTTTTT.

The chain combines TRBV7-9 with TRBJ2-7; 10 positions agree with TRBD1. The CDR3 spans 15 residues. Germline V gene sequence: CDR1 SEHNR, CDR2 FQNEAQ (reference sequence). J gave up 1 base and V 3 bases, and 3 bases lay outside the gene matches. The CDR3 spells CASSFRDRGSYEQYF. The CDR3 DNA reads as TGTGCCAGCAGCTTTAGGGACAGGGGTTCCTACGAGCAGTACTTC. Variable domain in full (rest from reference TRBV7-9 and TRBJ2-7): DTGVSQNPRHKITKRGQNVTFRCDPISEHNRLYWYRQTLGQGPEFLTYFQNEAQLEKSRLLSDRFSAERPKGSFSTLEIQRTEQGDSAMYLCASSFRDRGSYEQYFGPGTRLTVT.

The chain combines TRBV5-1 with TRBJ2-7; 7 nucleotides align to TRBD1. The germline CDR1 and CDR2 sequences are SGHRS and YFSETQ. The CDR3 extends over 15 amino acids. V trimming: 0 bases; J trimming: 2 bases; junction bases outside the gene matches: 5. CDR3 nucleotide sequence: TGCGCCAGCAGCTTGGGGGACAGTACTACCTACGAGCAGTACTTC. Residues: CASSLGDSTTYEQYF.

This chain connects TRBV7-9 to TRBJ2-1; D might be TRBD1 (5 bases). The germline CDR1 and CDR2 sequences are SEHNR and FQNEAQ (reference sequence). Trimming removed 5 bases at V and 3 bases at J, with 11 bases between. The length of the CDR3 is 14 residues. The CDR3 loop is CASSPRQRYNEQFF. The CDR3 DNA follows: TGTGCCAGCAGCCCCCGACAGCGCTACAATGAGCAGTTCTTC. Together with reference TRBV7-9 and TRBJ2-1, the CDR3 gives the full variable domain: DTGVSQNPRHKITKRGQNVTFRCDPISEHNRLYWYRQTLGQGPEFLTYFQNEAQLEKSRLLSDRFSAERPKGSFSTLEIQRTEQGDSAMYLCASSPRQRYNEQFFGPGTRLTVL.

This chain connects TRBV7-9 to TRBJ2-3, with 7 bases fitting TRBD2. The CDR3 is 14 residues long. V was pared by 0 bases and J by 6 bases, with 3 bases of the junction left unmatched. The germline V gene encodes CDR1 SEHNR and CDR2 FQNEAQ (reference sequence). The CDR3 nucleotides read TGTGCCAGCAGCTTAGCCGGGGGGAGGGATACGCAGTATTTT. Encoded protein: CASSLAGGRDTQYF.

In its sample, this clone was seen once. The chain carries TRBV5-1 and TRBJ2-1, with 10 bases matching TRBD2. CDR3 length: 15 amino acids. V was clipped by 4 bases and J by 7 bases; unmatched bases: 8. Germline V gives CDR1 SGHRS, CDR2 YFSETQ. For the CDR3, the DNA is TGCGCCAGCAGCCAGGAGCGGGGGGGTAGTAATGAGCAGTTCTTC. This encodes CASSQERGGSNEQFF.

This chain uses TRBV9 with TRBJ2-3; 11 bases map to TRBD2. Germline-derived CDR1 and CDR2 are SGDLS and YYNGEE. V gave up 3 bases and J gave up 0 bases; unmatched junction bases: 6. The CDR3 consists of 17 residues. The CDR3 sequence: CASSGGLAGPSTDTQYF. The CDR3, as DNA: TGTGCCAGCAGCGGAGGACTAGCGGGTCCTAGCACAGATACGCAGTATTTT.

The chain has TRBV7-2 and TRBJ2-1, with a possible D match to TRBD2 (6 bases). The ends were cut back, 6 bases at V and 1 base at J, with 19 bases in the middle. Germline V CDR1 and CDR2: SGHTA, FQGNSA. The CDR3 consists of 17 residues. CDR3 nucleotides: TGTGCCAGCAGGATGGATCCGACTAGTCTGTCCTACAATGAGCAGTTCTTC. This sequence encodes CASRMDPTSLSYNEQFF.

This clone appeared a few times. The genes are TRBV6-1 and TRBJ2-3; 10 bases are a match to TRBD1. Trimming removed 7 bases from V and 3 bases from J; junction bases left unmatched: 7. The length of the CDR3 is 15 residues. Germline loops: CDR1 MNHNS, CDR2 SASEGT. The CDR3 spells CASTRGTGETDTQYF. CDR3 coding DNA: TGTGCCAGCACGAGGGGGACAGGGGAAACAGATACGCAGTATTTT.

The chain joins TRBV2 to TRBJ1-4, with 10 bases matching TRBD1. Per the germline V gene, CDR1 is SNHLY and CDR2 is FYNNEI. V trimming: 3 bases; J trimming: 16 bases; junction bases outside the gene matches: 17. This CDR3 is built from 16 residues. In DNA, the CDR3 is TGTGCCAGCAGTGATCCCCCGGGACAGGGGCGCCGTGGGGGGTTTTTT. Its translation: CASSDPPGQGRRGGFF.

This chain uses TRBV10-2 with TRBJ1-5; 8 positions match TRBD1. The CDR3 totals 19 residues. The germline V gene encodes CDR1 WSHSY and CDR2 SAAADI. J gave up 6 bases and V 0 bases, and 16 bases lay outside the gene matches. The CDR3 loop reads CASSESGWAGGFVSQPQHF. In DNA form, the CDR3 reads TGCGCCAGCAGTGAGTCGGGTTGGGCAGGGGGCTTTGTAAGTCAGCCCCAGCATTTT.